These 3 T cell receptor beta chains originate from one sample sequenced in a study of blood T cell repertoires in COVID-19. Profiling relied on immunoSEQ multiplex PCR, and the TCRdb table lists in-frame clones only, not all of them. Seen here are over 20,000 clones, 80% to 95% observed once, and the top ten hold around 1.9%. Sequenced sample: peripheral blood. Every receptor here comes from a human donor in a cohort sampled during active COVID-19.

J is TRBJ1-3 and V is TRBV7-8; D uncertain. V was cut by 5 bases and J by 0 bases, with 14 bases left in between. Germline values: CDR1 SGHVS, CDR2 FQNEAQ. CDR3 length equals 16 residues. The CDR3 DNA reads TGTGCCAGCAGCCCCATCGCGGGGAGCTCTGGAAACACCATATATTTT. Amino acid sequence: CASSPIAGSSGNTIYF. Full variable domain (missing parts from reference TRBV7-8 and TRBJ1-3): GAGVSQSPRYKVAKRGQDVALRCDPISGHVSLFWYQQALGQGPEFLTYFQNEAQLDKSGLPSDRFFAERPEGSVSTLKIQRTQQEDSAVYLCASSPIAGSSGNTIYFGEGSWLTVV.

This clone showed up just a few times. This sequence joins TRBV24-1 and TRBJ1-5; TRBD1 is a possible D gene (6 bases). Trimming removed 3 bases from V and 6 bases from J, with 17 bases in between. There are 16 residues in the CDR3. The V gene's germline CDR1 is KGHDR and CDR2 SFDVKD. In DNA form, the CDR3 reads TGTGCCACCAGTGATCCCACTCTCAGGGGCGGTCAGCCCCAGCATTTT. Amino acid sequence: CATSDPTLRGGQPQHF.

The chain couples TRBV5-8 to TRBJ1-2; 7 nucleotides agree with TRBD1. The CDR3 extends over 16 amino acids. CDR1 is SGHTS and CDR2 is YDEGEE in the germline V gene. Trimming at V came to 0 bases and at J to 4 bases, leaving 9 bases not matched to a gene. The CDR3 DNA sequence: TGTGCCAGCAGCTTGGAAAACAGGGGCCTCTCCTATGGCTACACCTTC. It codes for CASSLENRGLSYGYTF.